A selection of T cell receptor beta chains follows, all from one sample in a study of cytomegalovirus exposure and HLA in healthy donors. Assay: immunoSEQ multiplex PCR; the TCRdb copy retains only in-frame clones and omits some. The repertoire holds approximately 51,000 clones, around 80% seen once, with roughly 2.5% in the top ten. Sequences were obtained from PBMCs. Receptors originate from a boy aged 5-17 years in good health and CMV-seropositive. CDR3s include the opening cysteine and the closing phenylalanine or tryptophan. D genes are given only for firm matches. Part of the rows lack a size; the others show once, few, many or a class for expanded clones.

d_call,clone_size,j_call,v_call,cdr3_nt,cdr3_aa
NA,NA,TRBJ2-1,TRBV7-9,TGTGCCAGCAGCTCGCCGGGATTCCCTTCCTACAATGAGCAGTTCTTC,CASSSPGFPSYNEQFF
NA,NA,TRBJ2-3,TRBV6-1,TGTGCCAGCAGTGTACTAGACAGGTCAGATACGCAGTATTTT,CASSVLDRSDTQYF
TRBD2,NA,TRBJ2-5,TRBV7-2,TGTGCCAGCACTCCCTTGGCCCCGGGACTAGGCGAGACCCAGTACTTC,CASTPLAPGLGETQYF
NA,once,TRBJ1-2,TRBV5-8,TGTGCCAGCAGCCCACCGAGGCAGCTTAACTATGGCTACACCTTC,CASSPPRQLNYGYTF
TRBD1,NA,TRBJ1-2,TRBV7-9,TGTGCCAGCAGCTTGGGACAGGGGGGAGATGGCTACACCTTC,CASSLGQGGDGYTF
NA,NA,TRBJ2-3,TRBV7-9,TGTGCCAGCAGCGGGACAATGTCCACAGATACGCAGTATTTT,CASSGTMSTDTQYF
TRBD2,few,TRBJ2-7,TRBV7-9,TGTGCCAGCAGCTCCGGGGGAGGGGAGCAGTACTTC,CASSSGGGEQYF
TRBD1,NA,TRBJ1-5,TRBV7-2,TGTGCCAGCAGCAGGACAGGGGGACAGCCCCAGCATTTT,CASSRTGGQPQHF
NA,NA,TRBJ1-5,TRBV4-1,TGCGCCAGCAGCCAAGCCCCTGACACAATTCAGCCCCAGCATTTT,CASSQAPDTIQPQHF
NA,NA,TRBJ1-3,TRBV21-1,TGTGCCAGCAGCAAAGGGTCGGCGGGGGGACAGGGGACAAACACCATATATTTT,CASSKGSAGGQGTNTIYF
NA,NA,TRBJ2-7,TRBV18,TGTGCCAGCTCACTTCCGGGGGAGCAGTACTTC,CASSLPGEQYF
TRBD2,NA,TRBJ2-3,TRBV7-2,TGTGCCAGTGGAAGCGGGGGTGATACGCAGTATTTT,CASGSGGDTQYF
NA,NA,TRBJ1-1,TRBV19,TGTGCCAGTAGTACTCCTTCCGGGTTATCAGGTCAAGGGGGTGAAGCTTTCTTT,CASSTPSGLSGQGGEAFF
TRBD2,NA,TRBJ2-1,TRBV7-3,TGTGCCAGCAGCCCGAGCGGGGGGGCAGCTGAGCAGTTCTTC,CASSPSGGAAEQFF
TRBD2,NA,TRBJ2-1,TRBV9,TGTGCCAGCAGCCCTGCTCCAAGCGGGGGGTATGTTAGCTCCTACAATGAGCAGTTCTTC,CASSPAPSGGYVSSYNEQFF
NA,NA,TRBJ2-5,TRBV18,TGTGCCAGCTCACTTCCGGGGGAGCAGTACTTC,CASSLPGEQYF
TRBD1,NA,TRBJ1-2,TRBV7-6,TGTGCCAGCAGCCCCAGACAGGGGCGAGGAGACTATGGCTACACCTTC,CASSPRQGRGDYGYTF
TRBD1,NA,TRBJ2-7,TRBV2,TGTGCCAGCGGCGCCGGGACAGGTAACTTCTACGAGCAGTACTTC,CASGAGTGNFYEQYF
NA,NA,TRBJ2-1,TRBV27,TGTGCCAGCAGTTTCTTACCCCTCCGGACAGCCAACAATGAGCAGTTCTTC,CASSFLPLRTANNEQFF
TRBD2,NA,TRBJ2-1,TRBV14,TGTGCCAGCAGCCAAGAGCGGGGGGGGATCCATGAGCAGTTCTTC,CASSQERGGIHEQFF
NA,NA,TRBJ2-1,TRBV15,TGTGCCACCGATCAAGGCCTCGGGGAGCAGTTCTTC,CATDQGLGEQFF
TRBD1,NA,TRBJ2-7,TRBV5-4,TGTGCCAGCAGCTCGGGGGGACAGGGGTCCTACGAGCAGTACTTC,CASSSGGQGSYEQYF